Only one count was recorded for the clone carrying this TCR beta chain. This entry is derived from a study of blood T cell repertoires in COVID-19. Study in general: T cells, B-cell-depleted T cells, or PBMCs supplied cDNA or gDNA.

Profiled with immunoSEQ multiplex PCR; TCRdb holds only in-frame clones, not every one. Here the sample spans 130,000 or so clones, about 86% being singletons. The sequenced material came from peripheral blood. The sequence came from a woman aged 55-69 years with acute or convalescent COVID-19.

CDR3 protein: CASSVASHLSGGEKLFF. CDR3 in DNA: TGTGCCAGCAGCGTAGCGTCACACCTCTCGGGTGGTGAAAAACTGTTTTTT. The chain has TRBV9 and TRBJ1-4; D is ambiguous. Germline lookup yields CDR1 SGDLS and CDR2 YYNGEE. The CDR3 contains 17 residues. Trimming pared 0 bases from V and 7 bases from J, leaving 19 bases between. Variable domain in full (rest from reference TRBV9 and TRBJ1-4): DSGVTQTPKHLITATGQRVTLRCSPRSGDLSVYWYQQSLDQGLQFLIQYYNGEERAKGNILERFSAQQFPDLHSELNLSSLELGDSALYFCASSVASHLSGGEKLFFGSGTQLSVL.